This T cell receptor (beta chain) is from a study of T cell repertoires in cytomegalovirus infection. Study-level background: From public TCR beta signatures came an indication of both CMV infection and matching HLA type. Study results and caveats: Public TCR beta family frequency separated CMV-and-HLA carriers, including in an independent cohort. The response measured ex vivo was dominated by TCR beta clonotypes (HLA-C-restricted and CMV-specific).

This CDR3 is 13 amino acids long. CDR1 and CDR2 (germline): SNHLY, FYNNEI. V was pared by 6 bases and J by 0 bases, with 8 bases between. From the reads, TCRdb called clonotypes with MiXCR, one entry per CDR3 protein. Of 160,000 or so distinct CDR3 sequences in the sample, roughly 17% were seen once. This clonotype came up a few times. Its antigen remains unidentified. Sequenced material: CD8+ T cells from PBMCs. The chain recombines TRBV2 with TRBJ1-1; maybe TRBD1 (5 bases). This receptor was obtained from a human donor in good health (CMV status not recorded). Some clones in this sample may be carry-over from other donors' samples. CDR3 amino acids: CASRPGMNTEAFF. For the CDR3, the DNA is TGTGCCAGCAGGCCAGGGATGAACACTGAAGCTTTCTTT.